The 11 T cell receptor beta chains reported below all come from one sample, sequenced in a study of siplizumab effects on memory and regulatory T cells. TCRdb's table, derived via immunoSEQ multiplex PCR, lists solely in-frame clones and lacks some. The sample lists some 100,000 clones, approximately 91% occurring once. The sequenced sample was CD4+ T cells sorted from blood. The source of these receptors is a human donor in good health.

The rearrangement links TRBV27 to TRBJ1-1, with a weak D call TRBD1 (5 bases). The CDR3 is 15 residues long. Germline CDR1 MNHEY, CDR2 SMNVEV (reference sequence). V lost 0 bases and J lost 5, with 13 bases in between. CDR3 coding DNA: TGTGCCAGCAGTTTATCCCAGGGAATGGTTACTGAAGCTTTCTTT. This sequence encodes CASSLSQGMVTEAFF.

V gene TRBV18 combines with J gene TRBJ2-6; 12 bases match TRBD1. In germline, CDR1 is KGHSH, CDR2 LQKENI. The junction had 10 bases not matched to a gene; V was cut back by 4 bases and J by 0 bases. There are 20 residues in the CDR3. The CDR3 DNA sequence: TGTGCCAGCTCACGTTACACCGGGACAGGGGGCCTCTCTGGGGCCAACGTCCTGACTTTC. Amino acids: CASSRYTGTGGLSGANVLTF.

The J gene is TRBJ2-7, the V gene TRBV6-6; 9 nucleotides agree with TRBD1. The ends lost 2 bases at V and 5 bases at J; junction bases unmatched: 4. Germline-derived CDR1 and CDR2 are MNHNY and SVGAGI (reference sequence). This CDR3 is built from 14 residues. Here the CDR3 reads CASSYTGTGNEQYF. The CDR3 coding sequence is TGTGCCAGCAGTTACACTGGGACAGGGAACGAGCAGTACTTC.

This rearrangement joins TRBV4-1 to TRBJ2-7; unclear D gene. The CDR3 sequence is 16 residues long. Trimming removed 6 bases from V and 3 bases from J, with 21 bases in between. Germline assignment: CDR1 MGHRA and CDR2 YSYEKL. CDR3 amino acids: CASRRLPGIGLYEQYF. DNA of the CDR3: TGCGCCAGCAGACGCCTACCAGGCATCGGGCTCTACGAGCAGTACTTC.

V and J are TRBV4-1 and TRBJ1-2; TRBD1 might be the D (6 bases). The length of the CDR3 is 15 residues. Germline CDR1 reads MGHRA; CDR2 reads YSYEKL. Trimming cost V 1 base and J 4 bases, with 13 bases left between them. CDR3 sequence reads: CASSQVAGESYGYTF. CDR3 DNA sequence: TGCGCCAGCAGCCAAGTAGCAGGGGAGTCCTATGGCTACACCTTC.

The CDR3: CASSHWGVGELFF. The CDR3 DNA is TGCGCCAGCAGCCACTGGGGAGTAGGGGAGCTGTTTTTT. The V and J genes are TRBV4-1 and TRBJ2-2; tentative D call: TRBD2 (5 bases). V lost 3 bases to trimming and J lost 8 bases, with 10 bases between them. Germline values: CDR1 MGHRA, CDR2 YSYEKL. The CDR3 is 13 residues long.

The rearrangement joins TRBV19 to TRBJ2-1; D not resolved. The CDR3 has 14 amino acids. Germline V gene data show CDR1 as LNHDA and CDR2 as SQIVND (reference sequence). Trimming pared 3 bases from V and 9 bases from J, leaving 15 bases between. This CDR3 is CASSISSLLVEQFF. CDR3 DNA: TGTGCCAGTAGTATCAGTTCGCTTCTTGTTGAGCAGTTCTTC.

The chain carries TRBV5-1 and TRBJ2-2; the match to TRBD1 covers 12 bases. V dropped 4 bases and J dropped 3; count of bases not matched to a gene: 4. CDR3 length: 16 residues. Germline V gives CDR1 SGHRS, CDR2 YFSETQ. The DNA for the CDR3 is TGCGCCAGCAGCCCGGGACAGGGGGCTTACACCGGGGAGCTGTTTTTT. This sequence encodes CASSPGQGAYTGELFF. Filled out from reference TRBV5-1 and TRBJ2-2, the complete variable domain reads KAGVTQTPRYLIKTRGQQVTLSCSPISGHRSVSWYQQTPGQGLQFLFEYFSETQRNKGNFPGRFSGRQFSNSRSEMNVSTLELGDSALYLCASSPGQGAYTGELFFGEGSRLTVL.

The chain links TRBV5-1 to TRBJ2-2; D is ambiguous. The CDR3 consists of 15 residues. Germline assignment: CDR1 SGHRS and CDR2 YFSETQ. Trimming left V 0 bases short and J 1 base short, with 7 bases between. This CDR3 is CASSLGHQNTGELFF. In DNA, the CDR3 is TGCGCCAGCAGCTTGGGACACCAGAACACCGGGGAGCTGTTTTTT.

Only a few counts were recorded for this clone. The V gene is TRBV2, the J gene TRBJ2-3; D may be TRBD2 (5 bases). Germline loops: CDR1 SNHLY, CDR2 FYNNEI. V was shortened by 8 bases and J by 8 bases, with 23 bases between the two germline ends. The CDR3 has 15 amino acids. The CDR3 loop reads CASPRQIPSRGTQYF. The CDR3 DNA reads TGTGCCAGCCCGAGGCAAATCCCCAGCCGGGGTACGCAGTATTTT.

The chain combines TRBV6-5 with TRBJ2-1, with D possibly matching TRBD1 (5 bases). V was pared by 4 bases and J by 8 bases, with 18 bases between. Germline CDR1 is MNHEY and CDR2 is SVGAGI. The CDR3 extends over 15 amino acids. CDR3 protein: CASSLGRVVLDEQFF. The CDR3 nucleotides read TGTGCCAGCAGTTTGGGCAGGGTGGTATTGGATGAGCAGTTCTTC.